Listed below are T cell receptor beta chains from one sample, sequenced in a study of neurological immune-mediated disorders. TCRdb processed the 5' RACE reads anew with MiXCR; each CDR3 protein has one entry. The sample holds under 65,000 distinct CDR3 sequences, about 25% seen once. Sequenced sample: PBMCs. The receptors derive from a man aged 55-75 years with HTLV-1-associated myelopathy (HAM/TSP). CDR3s include the opening cysteine and the closing phenylalanine or tryptophan. The order of the fields is V gene, clone size, J gene, CDR3 protein. Not every row has a clone size; where given, it reads once, few, many or a size class.

>TRBV5-1|many|TRBJ2-5
CASSPAPSGGNQETQYF
>TRBV19|NA|TRBJ2-5
CASSVGQLQETQYF
>TRBV12-3/TRBV12-4|many|TRBJ1-1
CASSGDRQAFF
>TRBV9|NA|TRBJ2-3
CASSASGSTDTQYF
>TRBV12-3/TRBV12-4|many|TRBJ1-1
CASSRETGRMNTEAFF
>TRBV20-1|many|TRBJ2-1
CSARFMTSGSAYNEQFF
>TRBV19|NA|TRBJ2-2
CASRLGGTMNTGELFF
>TRBV12-3/TRBV12-4|many|TRBJ2-4
CASSFGGGRSNIQYF
>TRBV20-1|NA|TRBJ1-1
CTGTVNTEAFF
>TRBV12-3/TRBV12-4|many|TRBJ2-1
CASSFRLAVEQFF
>TRBV28|many|TRBJ1-5
CASRPTGTGVLSNQPQHF